The entry that follows covers one T cell receptor (beta chain) sequence. Its antigen is unknown. TCRdb independently ran MiXCR on the RT-PCR reads; one entry per CDR3 protein. The sample includes hundreds of thousands of distinct CDR3 sequences, roughly 10% seen only once; the top ten take roughly 9.6%. Germline CDR1 SGHDT, CDR2 YYEEEE. CDR3 length: 17 residues. V was pared by 2 bases and J by 1 base, with 5 bases of the junction left unmatched. The sample comes from a study of response to subunit inactivated influenza vaccine. General study findings and limits: Authors suggested each seasonal flu vaccination may recruit only limited numbers of new T cells.

This sample also belongs to another study, concerning T cells expressing NK-cell markers. From that report: Synthesis of TCR beta cDNA relied on 5'RACE template switching carrying UMIs. Of eight sequenced donors, seven were HCMV-seropositive and one HCMV-seronegative. In several experiments, sorting was restricted to alpha-beta TCR T cells by an anti-gamma-delta TCR antibody. It was still unclear whether expanded NKG2C+ T cell clones were HCMV specific.

The sequenced sample was PBMCs from blood, obtained on the day of vaccination. The sequence derives from a man between 50 and 59 years old who received an inactivated influenza vaccine. The V gene is TRBV5-6, the J gene TRBJ2-1; the match to TRBD2 covers 11 bases. The CDR3 DNA reads as TGTGCCAGCAGCTTTTTAGGACTAGCGGGTTCCTACAATGAGCAGTTCTTC. The encoded protein is CASSFLGLAGSYNEQFF.